Detailed here is one T cell receptor (beta chain). What it binds is unknown. The data belong to a study of T cells in narcolepsy. Whole-study results and caveats: Same-patient CSF and blood CD4+ T cell clonotypes included HCRT-specific and TRIB2-specific autoreactive ones.

Germline V lookup: CDR1 MGHRA, CDR2 YSYEKL. Trimming took 5 bases from V and 6 from J; bases not matched to a gene: 4. The CDR3 has 14 amino acids. Measured with immunoSEQ multiplex PCR; TCRdb has only the in-frame clones, and not every one. The sample contains 25,000 to 30,000 clones, around 87% of which appear only once. The sample was memory (CD45RA-) CD4+ T cells from blood. The clonotype comes from a human donor in good health. This rearrangement joins TRBV4-1 to TRBJ2-3; TRBD2 matches at 11 bases. The CDR3 DNA is TGCGCCAGCAGCTGGTCTAGCGGGGGGGATACGCAGTATTTT. Protein product: CASSWSSGGDTQYF.